Below, one TCR beta chain is given with its context. The antigen is not known. Other DNA sequences in this specimen translate into the identical CDR3. This entry comes from a study of cytomegalovirus exposure and HLA in healthy donors. In nominal health when sampled, donors likely had unrecorded immune exposures nonetheless. CDR3 length equals 14 residues. V was pared by 6 bases and J by 0 bases, with 9 bases between. Per the germline V gene, CDR1 is LNHDA and CDR2 is SQIVND (reference sequence). Findings and limits, study-wide: Donors belonging to an Asian-associated ancestry cluster reportedly showed fewer N-insertions in productive TCRs than the roughly 700-donor mean, according to what a later analysis found. When presence/absence was analysed, sequencing depth was taken to be roughly uniform across donors.

In the PCR, 60 Vbeta and 13 Jbeta primers were used. Using immunoSEQ multiplex PCR, the repertoire was profiled, and TCRdb retains in-frame clones only, with some absent. The sample has about 190,000 clones, less than 85% seen once; the top ten hold about 4.8%. This receptor was obtained from a young man in good health and CMV-seropositive. V usage is TRBV19 and J usage is TRBJ1-3; D is undetermined. The specimen was PBMCs. The CDR3 loop reads CASRAGSSGNTIYF. The CDR3 DNA is TGTGCCAGTAGGGCCGGGAGCTCTGGAAACACCATATATTTT.